Below, 26 T cell receptor beta chains from the same sample are listed, as sequenced in a study of cytomegalovirus exposure and HLA in healthy donors. A multiplex PCR was run with 60 Vbeta primers and 13 Jbeta primers. Assay used: immunoSEQ multiplex PCR; TCRdb lists only in-frame clones, some missing. In the table there are over 130,000 clones, more than 70% of which are singletons. Sequencing was performed on PBMCs. All receptors derive from a man aged 50-60 years in good health and CMV-seronegative.

The chain combines TRBV6-4 with TRBJ1-2, with D possibly being TRBD1 (5 bases). The CDR3 is made up of 13 amino acids. V shed 0 bases and J shed 4 bases, with 6 bases lying between them. Germline loops: CDR1 MRHNA, CDR2 SNTAGT. DNA of the CDR3: TGTGCCAGCAGTGACTCGGGGGGCTATGGCTACACCTTC. Translating gives CASSDSGGYGYTF.

V and J are TRBV2 and TRBJ1-5; weak D call: TRBD1 (5 bases). Germline CDR1 SNHLY, CDR2 FYNNEI. The V end was cut by 6 bases, the J end by 3 bases, with 12 bases between. This CDR3 contains 14 residues. The CDR3 coding sequence is TGTGCCAGCAGCGTGACAGAAACCAATCAGCCCCAGCATTTT. Protein product: CASSVTETNQPQHF.

The gene calls are TRBV11-3 and TRBJ1-2; weak D call: TRBD1 (6 bases). The germline gives CDR1 SGHNT, CDR2 YENEEA. The CDR3 spans 14 residues. Trimming shortened V by 4 bases and J by 3 bases, and 12 bases separated the two germline ends. CDR3 coding DNA: TGTGCCAGCAGCTCAGACAGGCGCGACTATGGCTACACCTTC. The encoded protein is CASSSDRRDYGYTF.

Comments on this clone: The junction departs from the called germline gene at one end, perhaps through a read error. The rearrangement uses TRBV7-9 and TRBJ1-2, with D uncertain. The CDR3 has 12 residues. The germline gives CDR1 SEHNR, CDR2 FQNEAQ (reference sequence). CDR3 in amino acids: CSSSSRSDGYTF. The CDR3 DNA reads as TGTTCCAGCAGCTCCAGGTCAGATGGCTACACCTTC.

The sample holds a few counts of this clone. The V and J genes are TRBV6-5 and TRBJ1-1; 8 positions agree with TRBD1. Germline lookup yields CDR1 MNHEY and CDR2 SVGAGI. The V segment lost 4 bases and the J segment 5 bases; nucleotides outside the gene matches: 6. This CDR3 region has 14 residues. CDR3 amino acids: CASSSDRGKTEAFF. In nucleotides, the CDR3 is TGTGCCAGCAGTTCAGACAGGGGTAAGACTGAAGCTTTCTTT.

The chain employs TRBV4-1 and TRBJ2-5; D may be TRBD2 (6 bases). This CDR3 contains 17 residues. Germline CDR1 is MGHRA and CDR2 is YSYEKL. Between the trimmed V and J ends, which lost 6 bases and 1 base, there was a span of 21 bases. The CDR3: CASSHGEVQPVQETQYF. Here the CDR3 DNA reads TGCGCCAGCAGTCACGGGGAGGTACAGCCGGTCCAAGAGACCCAGTACTTC.

V gene TRBV11-3 combines with J gene TRBJ2-3; D is perhaps TRBD1 (5 bases). In germline, CDR1 is SGHNT, CDR2 YENEEA. V was cut by 5 bases and J by 1 base, with 10 bases left in between. The CDR3 totals 14 residues. The CDR3 nucleotides are TGTGCCAGCAGCCTTCTCAGGGGCACAGATACGCAGTATTTT. Translated: CASSLLRGTDTQYF.

The chain employs TRBV18 and TRBJ2-5; the D gene is possibly TRBD1 (5 bases). The V gene's germline CDR1 is KGHSH and CDR2 LQKENI. The germline V and J ends were trimmed by 0 bases and 1 base, with 9 bases remaining between them. CDR3 length: 15 amino acids. The DNA for the CDR3 is TGTGCCAGCTCACCACCTAGGGGTACCCAAGAGACCCAGTACTTC. It codes for CASSPPRGTQETQYF.

This clone showed up just a few times. This chain links TRBV7-9 with TRBJ2-5; D is undetermined. V gave up 5 bases and J gave up 0 bases, with 7 bases separating them. Germline V gives CDR1 SEHNR, CDR2 FQNEAQ (reference sequence). The CDR3 runs to 13 residues. CDR3 nucleotide sequence: TGTGCCAGCAGCGAGGCCGACCAAGAGACCCAGTACTTC. The encoded protein is CASSEADQETQYF.

The chain is built from TRBV2 and TRBJ1-2; TRBD1 matches at 7 bases. Losses at the gene ends were 4 bases for V and 8 bases for J; bases not matched to a gene: 10. The germline V gene encodes CDR1 SNHLY and CDR2 FYNNEI. The CDR3 loop spans 14 amino acids. CDR3 DNA: TGTGCCAGCAGTGTGGTGACAGGGAGTTCGGGCTACACCTTC. This translates into CASSVVTGSSGYTF.

This clone was recorded only once. This rearrangement joins TRBV27 to TRBJ2-2, with D uncertain. Trimming shortened V by 5 bases and J by 2 bases, and 9 bases separated the two germline ends. Per the germline V gene, CDR1 is MNHEY and CDR2 is SMNVEV (reference sequence). This CDR3 is 14 amino acids long. The CDR3, as DNA: TGTGCCAGCAGTCCACGACAAAACACCGGGGAGCTGTTTTTT. It encodes CASSPRQNTGELFF.

This sequence joins TRBV28 and TRBJ1-2; the match to TRBD1 covers 7 bases. Germline CDR1 and CDR2: MDHEN and SYDVKM. With 5 bases clipped from V and 4 bases from J, the junction kept 7 bases outside the gene matches. This CDR3 is 14 amino acids long. CDR3 residues: CASSRGQLLYGYTF. The DNA for the CDR3 is TGTGCCAGCAGTCGGGGACAGCTACTCTATGGCTACACCTTC.

V gene TRBV5-4 combines with J gene TRBJ2-3, with 8 positions matching TRBD1. The CDR3 is made up of 16 amino acids. With V trimmed by 5 bases and J by 2 bases, 10 bases remained unmatched. Germline values: CDR1 SGHNT, CDR2 YYREEE (reference sequence). The DNA of the CDR3 is TGTGCCAGCAGTTCCGGGCAGGGGGCTGCCACAGATACGCAGTATTTT. Translating gives CASSSGQGAATDTQYF.

V usage is TRBV27 and J usage is TRBJ2-3, with TRBD2 matching 10 bases. The junction had 7 bases not matched to a gene; V was cut back by 6 bases and J by 4 bases. Germline V lookup: CDR1 MNHEY, CDR2 SMNVEV (reference sequence). The CDR3 is 15 amino acids. The CDR3 is CASRRSLAGADTQYF. CDR3 DNA: TGTGCCAGCAGAAGGTCCCTAGCGGGAGCAGATACGCAGTATTTT.

The chain couples TRBV5-4 to TRBJ2-7; TRBD1 matches at 8 bases. CDR1 and CDR2 from the germline V gene are SGHNT and YYREEE (reference sequence). There are 13 residues in the CDR3. V lost 1 base and J lost 5; bases outside the gene matches: 2. CDR3 nucleotides: TGTGCCAGCAGCTTGACAGGGGGTAACGAGCAGTACTTC. This sequence encodes CASSLTGGNEQYF. The entire variable domain, with the rest obtained from reference TRBV5-4 and TRBJ2-7, is as follows: ETGVTQSPTHLIKTRGQQVTLRCSSQSGHNTVSWYQQALGQGPQFIFQYYREEENGRGNFPPRFSGLQFPNYSSELNVNALELDDSALYLCASSLTGGNEQYFGPGTRLTVT.

V usage is TRBV2 and J usage is TRBJ2-3, with 9 bases identical to TRBD2. Trimming cost V 6 bases and J 2 bases; bases outside gene matches: 9. The CDR3 loop spans 16 amino acids. Germline V gene sequence: CDR1 SNHLY, CDR2 FYNNEI. The DNA of the CDR3 is TGTGCCAGCAGCCGCGGGGGGGGCAGGCCCACAGATACGCAGTATTTT. Translating gives CASSRGGGRPTDTQYF. The full variable domain, with the rest looked up from reference TRBV2 and TRBJ2-3, is EPEVTQTPSHQVTQMGQEVILRCVPISNHLYFYWYRQILGQKVEFLVSFYNNEISEKSEIFDDQFSVERPDGSNFTLKIRSTKLEDSAMYFCASSRGGGRPTDTQYFGPGTRLTVL.

The chain links TRBV11-3 to TRBJ2-1, with unresolved D. CDR1 is SGHNT and CDR2 is YENEEA in the germline V gene. The CDR3 covers 15 residues. Between the trimmed V and J ends, which lost 0 bases and 0 bases, there was a span of 6 bases. In DNA, the CDR3 is TGTGCCAGCAGCTTAGACGGTGGCTCCTACAATGAGCAGTTCTTC. Protein product: CASSLDGGSYNEQFF. Together with reference TRBV11-3 and TRBJ2-1, the CDR3 gives the full variable domain: EAGVVQSPRYKIIEKKQPVAFWCNPISGHNTLYWYLQNLGQGPELLIRYENEEAVDDSQLPKDRFSAERLKGVDSTLKIQPAELGDSAVYLCASSLDGGSYNEQFFGPGTRLTVL.

Comment on this clone: One junction end does not reproduce the germline sequence, and a read error may be involved. The chain is built from TRBV30 and TRBJ1-2; TRBD1 matches 8 bases. This CDR3 is built from 12 residues. Germline CDR1 GTSNPN, CDR2 SVGIG (reference sequence). The CDR3 DNA is TGCGCCTGGAGTGCGGGACAGGAGGGCTACACCTTC. Encoded protein: CAWSAGQEGYTF.

The chain is built from TRBV9 and TRBJ2-3; 9 bases are shared with TRBD1. Germline V CDR1 and CDR2: SGDLS, YYNGEE. There are 17 residues in the CDR3. V trimming: 1 base; J trimming: 4 bases; junction bases outside the gene matches: 10. The CDR3: CASSVLPGQGGPDTQYF. The CDR3, as DNA: TGTGCCAGCAGCGTACTGCCGGGACAGGGAGGTCCAGATACGCAGTATTTT.

This rearrangement joins TRBV18 to TRBJ2-7, with 10 bases lining up with TRBD1. The CDR3 loop spans 13 amino acids. Germline V gives CDR1 KGHSH, CDR2 LQKENI. The trim removed 6 bases at V and 3 bases at J, leaving 2 bases unmatched. CDR3 amino acids: CASSRDRGYEQYF. The CDR3, as DNA: TGTGCCAGCTCCCGGGACAGGGGCTACGAGCAGTACTTC.

The chain is built from TRBV7-6 and TRBJ2-7, with 16 nucleotides matching TRBD2. The CDR3 is made up of 16 amino acids. The V and J ends lost 3 bases and 2 bases, in that order; junction bases with no gene match: 1. Germline loops: CDR1 SGHVS, CDR2 FNYEAQ. DNA of the CDR3: TGTGCCAGCAGCTTGGGGACTAGCGGGGGGGCCTACGAGCAGTACTTC. Its translation is CASSLGTSGGAYEQYF.

The J gene is TRBJ1-2, the V gene TRBV30; 10 nucleotides align to TRBD1. Germline values: CDR1 GTSNPN, CDR2 SVGIG (reference sequence). This CDR3 region has 17 residues. Trimming at V came to 5 bases and at J to 1 base, leaving 13 bases not matched to a gene. The CDR3 loop is CAWLGKTGTGVNYGYTF. The CDR3 bases are TGTGCCTGGCTGGGGAAAACCGGGACAGGGGTTAACTATGGCTACACCTTC.

V usage is TRBV11-3 and J usage is TRBJ2-3, with D hard to call. Deletions cut 5 bases from V and 0 bases from J, with 12 bases between. The V gene's germline CDR1 is SGHNT and CDR2 YENEEA. The CDR3 loop spans 15 amino acids. The CDR3 DNA is TGTGCCAGCAGCCCCAGAAAGTCCAGCACAGATACGCAGTATTTT. Translation gives CASSPRKSSTDTQYF.

The chain couples TRBV10-1 to TRBJ2-3, with D tentatively TRBD2 (5 bases). Deletions cut 9 bases from V and 1 base from J, with 11 bases between. The length of the CDR3 is 13 residues. Germline V gene data show CDR1 as WNHNN and CDR2 as SYGVQD (reference sequence). Here the CDR3 reads CASLALGTDTQYF. The CDR3 DNA is TGCGCCAGTTTAGCGTTAGGCACAGATACGCAGTATTTT.

This sequence joins TRBV18 and TRBJ1-5; 9 positions agree with TRBD1. The V gene's germline CDR1 is KGHSH and CDR2 LQKENI. This CDR3 comprises 15 residues. The trim removed 4 bases at V and 3 bases at J, leaving 4 bases unmatched. The CDR3 reads CASSLGTGPNQPQHF. CDR3 nucleotides: TGTGCCAGCTCACTGGGGACAGGGCCCAATCAGCCCCAGCATTTT.

This clone is classed as medium-sized. The rearrangement joins TRBV19 to TRBJ2-3, with 9 bases matching TRBD2. CDR3 length: 18 amino acids. The trim removed 6 bases at V and 1 base at J, leaving 14 bases unmatched. The germline V gene encodes CDR1 LNHDA and CDR2 SQIVND (reference sequence). The CDR3 reads CASRMGVIAGARTDTQYF. The CDR3 DNA is TGTGCCAGTAGAATGGGCGTAATAGCGGGAGCCCGCACAGATACGCAGTATTTT.